The 21 T cell receptor beta chains reported below all come from one sample, sequenced in a study of blood T cell repertoires in COVID-19. Measured with immunoSEQ multiplex PCR; TCRdb has only the in-frame clones, and not every one. The sample comprises 120,000 to 150,000 clones, roughly four fifths of which are singletons, and 7% to 9% rests with the top ten. What was sequenced was peripheral blood. The origin of the receptors is a human donor with acute or convalescent COVID-19. The donor label of this sample is uncertain.

Here the CDR3 DNA reads TGTGCCAGCAGCGTAGGGGGCCTATACAATGAGCAGTTCTTC. Its protein product is CASSVGGLYNEQFF. The chain recombines TRBV9 with TRBJ2-1; possibly TRBD1 for D (5 bases). Trimming left V 0 bases short and J 4 bases short, with 8 bases between. Germline V lookup: CDR1 SGDLS, CDR2 YYNGEE. The CDR3 has 14 amino acids.

The rearrangement uses TRBV5-1 and TRBJ1-1, with TRBD1 as a possible D gene (5 bases). Trimming pared 5 bases from V and 4 bases from J, leaving 12 bases between. Looked up from germline, CDR1 is SGHRS and CDR2 is YFSETQ. The CDR3 runs to 13 residues. As DNA, the CDR3 is TGCGCCAGCAGAGGGGCGGGAGGCACTGAAGCTTTCTTT. It translates to CASRGAGGTEAFF.

This clone occurred a few times. This chain joins TRBV24-1 and TRBJ2-3; no reliable D call. The CDR3 covers 14 residues. V lost 0 bases, J lost 5 bases, and 8 bases lay in between. CDR1 is KGHDR, CDR2 SFDVKD, per germline. The CDR3 here is CATSDLSFRDTQYF. CDR3 DNA: TGTGCCACCAGTGATTTGAGCTTTAGAGATACGCAGTATTTT.

The V gene is TRBV5-1, the J gene TRBJ2-5; D perhaps matches TRBD2 (6 bases). This CDR3 has 17 residues. V lost 4 bases and J 5 bases, leaving 24 bases between the germline ends. Germline CDR1 reads SGHRS; CDR2 reads YFSETQ. The DNA for the CDR3 is TGCGCCAGCAGCCCCCCAATCCGGGAGATCTCTCGGGAGACCCAGTACTTC. Its translation: CASSPPIREISRETQYF.

J is TRBJ1-4 and V is TRBV11-2; weak D call: TRBD1 (6 bases). This CDR3 is built from 15 residues. The ends were cut back, 1 base at V and 7 bases at J, with 13 bases in the middle. Germline assignment: CDR1 SGHAT and CDR2 FQNNGV. For the CDR3, the DNA is TGTGCCAGCAGCTTAGTATACAGGGATGGTGAAAAACTGTTTTTT. This sequence encodes CASSLVYRDGEKLFF.

This clone has just a few counts. V usage is TRBV7-8 and J usage is TRBJ2-7, with D unclear. The CDR3 covers 12 residues. Germline V gene sequence: CDR1 SGHVS, CDR2 FQNEAQ. With 2 bases removed from V and 6 bases from J, the gap between germline ends came to 8 bases. This CDR3 reads CASSLTRSEQYV. The CDR3 nucleotides are TGTGCCAGCAGCTTAACGAGGAGCGAGCAGTACGTC.

The chain uses TRBV10-1 and TRBJ1-1, with D maybe TRBD1 (5 bases). V lost 0 bases to trimming and J lost 6 bases, with 20 bases between them. Germline-derived CDR1 and CDR2 are WNHNN and SYGVQD (reference sequence). This CDR3 contains 17 residues. In nucleotides, the CDR3 is TGCGCCAGCAGTGAGTCAAGGAAGGCAGGGATGCCGCCTGAAGCTTTCTTT. Residues: CASSESRKAGMPPEAFF.

This clone was detected once. The chain carries TRBV5-1 and TRBJ1-2, with 10 bases that match TRBD1. Germline V gene sequence: CDR1 SGHRS, CDR2 YFSETQ. V dropped 3 bases and J dropped 4; count of bases not matched to a gene: 6. This CDR3 has 15 residues. The CDR3 DNA sequence: TGCGCCAGCAGCTCCTCGACAGGGGGCGGCTATGGCTACACCTTC. Protein product: CASSSSTGGGYGYTF.

J is TRBJ2-2 and V is TRBV12-5; TRBD2 might be the D (5 bases). V was shortened by 4 bases and J by 6 bases, with 12 bases between the two germline ends. CDR3 length equals 14 residues. Germline V gives CDR1 LGHNT, CDR2 FRNRAP. The CDR3 coding sequence is TGTGCTAGTGGTTCCGCAACGGGATCCGGGGAGCTGTTTTTT. It codes for CASGSATGSGELFF.

The J gene is TRBJ2-3, the V gene TRBV4-1; 10 bases match TRBD2. The V segment lost 6 bases and the J segment 6 bases; nucleotides outside the gene matches: 24. CDR1 and CDR2 (germline): MGHRA, YSYEKL. The CDR3 totals 20 residues. The CDR3 loop is CASSRDPGPRAGGRRDTQYF. In nucleotides, the CDR3 is TGCGCCAGCAGTCGAGACCCTGGACCTCGAGCGGGGGGGCGTAGGGATACGCAGTATTTT.

This clone was found once. The chain recombines TRBV19 with TRBJ1-1, with D unclear. CDR1 LNHDA and CDR2 SQIVND come from the germline V gene (reference sequence). V was shortened by 1 base and J by 3 bases, with 9 bases between the two germline ends. This CDR3 has 14 residues. Here the CDR3 reads CASSIGQQHTEAFF. The CDR3, as DNA: TGTGCCAGTAGTATAGGACAACAGCACACTGAAGCTTTCTTT.

J is TRBJ1-4 and V is TRBV18, with TRBD1 as a possible D gene (5 bases). The germline CDR1 and CDR2 sequences are KGHSH and LQKENI. Trimming shortened V by 3 bases and J by 5 bases, and 13 bases separated the two germline ends. This CDR3 comprises 15 residues. In DNA form, the CDR3 reads TGTGCCAGCTCACCCGCCCAGGGATTCAATGAAAAACTGTTTTTT. Translated: CASSPAQGFNEKLFF.

The chain links TRBV7-8 to TRBJ2-3; 7 nucleotides match TRBD1. V shed 2 bases, J shed 6 bases, and the junction held 11 bases outside the gene matches. There are 16 residues in the CDR3. Germline CDR1 reads SGHVS; CDR2 reads FQNEAQ. DNA for the CDR3: TGTGCCAGCAGCTTACGGGACGAGGGGGCACGCGATACGCAGTATTTT. Residues: CASSLRDEGARDTQYF.

The V call is TRBV7-2, the J call TRBJ2-2; the match to TRBD1 covers 9 bases. The CDR3 has 18 residues. Germline V gene lookup returns CDR1 SGHTA and CDR2 FQGNSA. Trimming removed 3 bases from V and 1 base from J; junction bases left unmatched: 9. The CDR3 region is CASSLRPWTGENTGELFF. The CDR3, as DNA: TGTGCCAGCAGCTTGCGACCCTGGACAGGGGAGAACACCGGGGAGCTGTTTTTT.

CDR3 sequence (DNA): TGTGCCAGCAGTGAAAACCTAGCGGGGTACAATGAGCAGTTCTTC. It yields the protein CASSENLAGYNEQFF. The genes are TRBV6-1 and TRBJ2-1; 9 nucleotides line up with TRBD2. Per the germline V gene, CDR1 is MNHNS and CDR2 is SASEGT. With V trimmed by 2 bases and J by 4 bases, 3 bases remained unmatched. The CDR3 is 15 residues long.

This chain joins TRBV20-1 and TRBJ1-2; the D is unclear. The CDR3 runs 11 residues. V shed 0 bases and J shed 8 bases, with 7 bases lying between them. CDR1 and CDR2 (germline): DFQATT, SNEGSKA (reference sequence). The CDR3 DNA sequence: TGCAGTGCTAGAGATGGCCCAGGCTACACCTTC. It specifies CSARDGPGYTF.

The V gene is TRBV7-9, the J gene TRBJ1-1, with 12 bases lining up with TRBD1. There are 17 residues in the CDR3. Germline assignment: CDR1 SEHNR and CDR2 FQNEAQ (reference sequence). V dropped 1 base and J dropped 6; count of bases not matched to a gene: 9. The CDR3 spells CASSLGAGQGAKAEAFF. In DNA, the CDR3 is TGTGCCAGCAGCTTAGGGGCGGGACAGGGGGCGAAGGCTGAAGCTTTCTTT.

The V gene is TRBV6-5, the J gene TRBJ1-2, with D possibly matching TRBD1 (6 bases). This CDR3 has 15 residues. Between the trimmed V and J ends, which lost 4 bases and 8 bases, there was a span of 20 bases. Germline V gene data show CDR1 as MNHEY and CDR2 as SVGAGI. The CDR3: CASSSPVGGLRGYTF. CDR3 coding DNA: TGTGCCAGCAGTTCGCCGGTGGGGGGGCTAAGGGGCTACACCTTC.

V usage is TRBV2 and J usage is TRBJ1-1, with D perhaps matching TRBD1 (5 bases). The germline CDR1 and CDR2 sequences are SNHLY and FYNNEI. Trimming took off 8 bases at V and 0 bases at J, with 10 bases between the two ends. The CDR3 contains 13 residues. CDR3 sequence (DNA): TGTGCCAGCGGGGCAGGGCTGAACACTGAAGCTTTCTTT. It codes for CASGAGLNTEAFF.

This clone was counted only a few times. This sequence joins TRBV5-1 and TRBJ1-3; 8 bases match TRBD1. This CDR3 is 14 amino acids long. Germline trimming cut 4 bases from V and 6 bases from J; bases unmatched to any gene: 6. CDR1 is SGHRS and CDR2 is YFSETQ in the germline V gene. The CDR3 nucleotides read TGCGCCAGCAGCCCAGGGGGCAGCGCAAACACCATATATTTT. Protein sequence: CASSPGGSANTIYF.

The table lists this clone with a count of one. J is TRBJ1-2 and V is TRBV3-1 (or the pseudogene TRBV3-2); 8 positions agree with TRBD1. The ends lost 3 bases at V and 7 bases at J; junction bases unmatched: 7. This CDR3 contains 14 residues. Germline V gives CDR1 LGHDT, CDR2 YNNKEL (reference sequence). Written as DNA, the CDR3 is TGTGCCAGCAGCCACACGGGCAGGGGGCTTGGCTACACCTTC. It encodes CASSHTGRGLGYTF.